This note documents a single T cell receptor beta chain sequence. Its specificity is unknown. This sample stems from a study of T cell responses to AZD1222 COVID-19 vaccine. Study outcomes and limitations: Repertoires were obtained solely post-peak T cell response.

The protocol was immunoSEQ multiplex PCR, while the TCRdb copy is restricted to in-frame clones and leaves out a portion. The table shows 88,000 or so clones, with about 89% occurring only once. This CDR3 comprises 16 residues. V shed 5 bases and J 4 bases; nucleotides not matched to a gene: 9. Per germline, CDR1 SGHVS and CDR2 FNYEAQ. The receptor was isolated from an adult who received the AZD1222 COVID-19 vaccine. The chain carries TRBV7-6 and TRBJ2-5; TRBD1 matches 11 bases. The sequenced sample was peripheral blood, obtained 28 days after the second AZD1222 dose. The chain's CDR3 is CASSPWTGGGLETQYF. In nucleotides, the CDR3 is TGTGCCAGCAGCCCATGGACAGGGGGCGGATTAGAGACCCAGTACTTC.